This is a list of T cell receptor beta chains from one sample in a study of CD8 T cells in ankylosing spondylitis. TCRdb independently ran MiXCR on the 5' RACE reads; one entry per CDR3 protein. The sample has about 330,000 distinct CDR3 sequences; 8% are singletons. Sequenced: blood, either unsorted or a sorted T cell fraction (not recorded which). These receptors originate from a male donor with ankylosing spondylitis. Both conserved end residues are part of each CDR3. A D gene is named only where the DNA matches it firmly. Part of the rows lack a size; the others show once, few, many or a class for expanded clones.

size: many
J: TRBJ2-1
D: .
V: TRBV27
CDR3: CASTFSLSSYNEQFF
DNA: TGTGCCAGCACCTTTTCATTGAGCTCCTACAATGAGCAGTTCTTC

size: .
J: TRBJ2-1
D: TRBD2
V: TRBV28
CDR3: CASGASGYSYNEQFF
DNA: TGTGCCAGCGGGGCTAGCGGTTACTCCTACAATGAGCAGTTCTTC

size: few
J: TRBJ2-2
D: TRBD2
V: TRBV5-1
CDR3: CASSGGTSGTGELFF
DNA: TGCGCCAGCAGCGGCGGGACTAGCGGCACCGGGGAGCTGTTTTTT

size: many
J: TRBJ2-5
D: .
V: TRBV6-2/TRBV6-3
CDR3: CASSRNWGSETQYF
DNA: TGTGCCAGCAGTCGAAATTGGGGGTCGGAGACCCAGTACTTC

size: .
J: TRBJ1-1
D: TRBD1
V: TRBV2
CDR3: CASSGGTGVNTEAFF
DNA: TGTGCCAGCAGTGGGGGCACAGGGGTGAACACTGAAGCTTTCTTT

size: few
J: TRBJ2-1
D: .
V: TRBV7-8
CDR3: CASSLRADAYNEQFF
DNA: TGTGCCAGCAGCTTACGGGCGGATGCCTACAATGAGCAGTTCTTC

size: many
J: TRBJ2-7
D: .
V: TRBV29-1
CDR3: CSVLSDRHYEQYF
DNA: TGCAGCGTTTTGTCGGACAGACACTACGAGCAGTACTTC

size: many
J: TRBJ1-3
D: .
V: TRBV6-1
CDR3: CASRRGVSGNTIYF
DNA: TGTGCCAGCAGGCGGGGAGTCTCTGGAAACACCATATATTTT

size: .
J: TRBJ2-7
D: TRBD2
V: TRBV7-9
CDR3: CASSLGATSGPYEQYF
DNA: TGTGCCAGCAGCTTAGGAGCGACTAGCGGACCCTACGAGCAGTACTTC

size: few
J: TRBJ2-3
D: TRBD1
V: TRBV7-2
CDR3: CASSLGTGTNTQYF
DNA: TGTGCCAGCAGCTTAGGGACAGGGACGAATACGCAGTATTTT

size: .
J: TRBJ1-2
D: .
V: TRBV3-1
CDR3: CASSQDQGYYGYTF
DNA: TGTGCCAGCAGCCAAGACCAGGGGTACTATGGCTACACCTTC

size: many
J: TRBJ2-7
D: TRBD1
V: TRBV27
CDR3: CASSLFRGREQYF
DNA: TGTGCCAGCAGTTTATTCAGGGGGCGCGAGCAGTACTTC

size: many
J: TRBJ2-7
D: TRBD1
V: TRBV15
CDR3: CATSRDRGYEQYF
DNA: TGTGCCACCAGCAGGGACAGGGGCTACGAGCAGTACTTC

size: .
J: TRBJ2-6
D: .
V: TRBV29-1
CDR3: CSVIRSGANVLTF
DNA: TGCAGCGTTATACGCTCTGGGGCCAACGTCCTGACTTTC

size: few
J: TRBJ2-2
D: TRBD2
V: TRBV6-2/TRBV6-3
CDR3: CASTSILLAGGPSTGELFF
DNA: TGTGCCAGCACCTCCATCCTACTAGCGGGAGGGCCGAGCACCGGGGAGCTGTTTTTT

size: .
J: TRBJ2-3
D: .
V: TRBV10-3
CDR3: CATRQGEEGTQYF
DNA: TGTGCCACTCGGCAGGGGGAGGAAGGTACGCAGTATTTT

size: few
J: TRBJ2-7
D: TRBD2
V: TRBV2
CDR3: CASSGAGGIYEQYF
DNA: TGTGCCAGCAGTGGAGCGGGAGGAATCTACGAGCAGTACTTC

size: few
J: TRBJ1-1
D: .
V: TRBV27
CDR3: CASRQGREAFF
DNA: TGTGCCAGCAGACAGGGTCGAGAAGCTTTCTTT

size: few
J: TRBJ1-2
D: .
V: TRBV3-1
CDR3: CASSQATGWNYGYTF
DNA: TGTGCCAGCAGCCAAGCCACAGGGTGGAACTATGGCTACACCTTC

size: few
J: TRBJ1-6
D: TRBD1
V: TRBV4-1
CDR3: CASSHRDRADSPLHF
DNA: TGCGCCAGCAGCCATCGGGACAGGGCGGATTCACCCCTCCACTTT

size: many
J: TRBJ1-6
D: .
V: TRBV20-1
CDR3: CSARGTSDSPLHF
DNA: TGCAGTGCTAGGGGGACGAGTGATTCACCCCTCCACTTT

size: few
J: TRBJ1-5
D: .
V: TRBV4-1
CDR3: CASSQGSGTLGKQPQHF
DNA: TGCGCCAGCAGCCAAGGAAGCGGGACCCTAGGGAAACAGCCCCAGCATTTT

size: .
J: TRBJ2-7
D: TRBD1
V: TRBV7-9
CDR3: CASSPRDRRDYEQYF
DNA: TGTGCCAGCAGCCCGAGGGACAGGCGTGACTACGAGCAGTACTTC

size: few
J: TRBJ2-5
D: .
V: TRBV11-2
CDR3: CASSFGGAGETQYF
DNA: TGTGCCAGCAGCTTTGGGGGGGCAGGCGAGACCCAGTACTTC

size: .
J: TRBJ2-1
D: .
V: TRBV5-1
CDR3: CASSLVGISNEQFF
DNA: TGCGCCAGCAGCTTGGTCGGGATTAGCAATGAGCAGTTCTTC

size: .
J: TRBJ2-2
D: TRBD1
V: TRBV4-3
CDR3: CASRRTGAEELFF
DNA: TGCGCCAGCAGACGGACAGGGGCCGAGGAGCTGTTTTTT

size: many
J: TRBJ1-2
D: .
V: TRBV2
CDR3: CASSPRRVANYGYTF
DNA: TGTGCCAGCAGCCCCAGACGGGTAGCTAACTATGGCTACACCTTC

size: .
J: TRBJ1-1
D: .
V: TRBV12-3/TRBV12-4
CDR3: CASSFGQDGETEAFF
DNA: TGTGCCAGCAGTTTCGGCCAGGACGGGGAGACTGAAGCTTTCTTT